The 6 T cell receptor beta chains reported below all come from one sample, sequenced in a study of T cell changes during pregnancy in multiple sclerosis. Method: immunoSEQ multiplex PCR; TCRdb's copy keeps in-frame clones and lacks some. The data contain 40,000 to 55,000 clones, approximately 90% of them seen just once; the ten biggest clones take up 2.9%. Sequencing used CD8+ T cells from peripheral blood mononuclear cells, obtained in the second trimester of pregnancy. Receptors were obtained from a female donor with multiple sclerosis, enrolled in a pregnancy study.

The genes are TRBV19 and TRBJ2-7; 8 positions agree with TRBD1. The CDR3 contains 15 residues. In germline, CDR1 is LNHDA, CDR2 SQIVND (reference sequence). Unmatched junction bases numbered 9, after V lost 3 bases and J lost 5 bases. The CDR3 bases are TGTGCCAGTAGTATTGCATGGACAGGGATCCACGAGCAGTACTTC. Its translation: CASSIAWTGIHEQYF.

This chain joins TRBV27 and TRBJ1-1; D perhaps matches TRBD1 (5 bases). V was pared by 1 base and J by 7 bases, with 22 bases between. The CDR3 is 17 amino acids. Germline CDR1 is MNHEY and CDR2 is SMNVEV (reference sequence). The CDR3 spells CASSLWGRGPGEIEAFF. As DNA, the CDR3 is TGTGCCAGCAGTTTATGGGGGAGGGGACCGGGAGAAATTGAAGCTTTCTTT.

This clone was recorded only once. This rearrangement joins TRBV6-5 to TRBJ2-7, with 7 bases fitting TRBD1. The V gene's germline CDR1 is MNHEY and CDR2 SVGAGI. CDR3 size: 14 residues. J lost 2 bases, V lost 5 bases, and 6 bases had no gene match. Here the CDR3 DNA reads TGTGCCAGCAGTGGACAGGAGAGTCCCTACGAGCAGTACTTC. It translates to CASSGQESPYEQYF.

V and J are TRBV4-2 and TRBJ1-1, with D possibly matching TRBD1 (5 bases). Germline CDR1 reads LGHNA; CDR2 reads YNFKEQ. The CDR3 spans 13 residues. Trimming took 7 bases from V and 7 from J, leaving 16 bases between them. This chain's CDR3 is CASNEGGDGEAFF. The CDR3 DNA is TGTGCCAGCAACGAGGGAGGGGACGGTGAAGCTTTCTTT.

This clone has just one count. The chain couples TRBV7-6 to TRBJ1-6; D is unclear. CDR3 length equals 14 residues. From germline, CDR1 is SGHVS and CDR2 FNYEAQ. Trimming shortened V by 0 bases and J by 7 bases, and 7 bases separated the two germline ends. CDR3 coding DNA: TGTGCCAGCAGCTTAGCGCTATTAAATTCACCCCTCCACTTT. Its protein product is CASSLALLNSPLHF.

The genes are TRBV5-6 and TRBJ2-1, with 8 bases matching TRBD2. V was pared by 4 bases and J by 2 bases, with 8 bases of the junction left unmatched. Germline V lookup: CDR1 SGHDT, CDR2 YYEEEE. The CDR3 is 16 residues long. For the CDR3, the DNA is TGTGCCAGCAGCATCCAGGGCGGGGGGACCTACAATGAGCAGTTCTTC. Protein: CASSIQGGGTYNEQFF.